These 11 T cell receptor beta chains were sequenced from one sample in a study of CD8 T cells in Susac syndrome. Reverse transcription used roughly 0.5 to 1 ug RNA and random hexamers. TCRdb reprocessed the immunoSEQ multiplex PCR reads with MiXCR, giving one entry per CDR3 protein. The sample lists about 250,000 distinct CDR3 sequences; around 93% were seen once. Material for sequencing was CD4+ T cells from PBMCs. These TCRs come from a human donor with multiple sclerosis.

This CDR3 reads CASSTGQPSGANVLTF. DNA for the CDR3: TGTGCCAGTAGTACGGGACAGCCCTCTGGGGCCAACGTCCTGACTTTC. This chain connects TRBV19 to TRBJ2-6; TRBD1 aligns across 7 bases. Germline-derived CDR1 and CDR2 are LNHDA and SQIVND (reference sequence). The CDR3 length is 16 residues. The V segment lost 4 bases and the J segment 0 bases; nucleotides outside the gene matches: 3.

The rearrangement uses TRBV9 and TRBJ2-2; TRBD1 is a possible D gene (6 bases). CDR3 length: 16 amino acids. Per the germline V gene, CDR1 is SGDLS and CDR2 is YYNGEE. V lost 4 bases to trimming and J lost 1 base, with 14 bases between them. The CDR3 coding sequence is TGTGCCAGCAGCCCCTCCCGGGGACAGAACACCGGGGAGCTGTTTTTT. This codes for CASSPSRGQNTGELFF.

This clonotype has a single count. V gene TRBV20-1 combines with J gene TRBJ1-5, with a tentative D call TRBD1 (5 bases). V was trimmed by 1 base and J by 5 bases, leaving 12 bases between them. The germline gives CDR1 DFQATT, CDR2 SNEGSKA (reference sequence). CDR3 length equals 14 residues. This CDR3 is CSARVGANDQPQHF. The DNA for the CDR3 is TGCAGTGCTAGAGTAGGGGCTAATGATCAGCCCCAGCATTTT.

This rearrangement joins TRBV24-1 to TRBJ1-5; D gene unclear. Germline-derived CDR1 and CDR2 are KGHDR and SFDVKD. Trimming took 5 bases from V and 2 from J, leaving 12 bases between them. The CDR3 totals 15 residues. In DNA, the CDR3 is TGTGCCACCAGTGCGGACGGGGTAGGCAATCAGCCCCAGCATTTT. Protein sequence: CATSADGVGNQPQHF.

This rearrangement joins TRBV19 to TRBJ2-5; D unclear. Trimming removed 4 bases at V and 1 base at J, with 7 bases between. In germline, CDR1 is LNHDA, CDR2 SQIVND (reference sequence). The CDR3 totals 13 residues. The CDR3 DNA is TGTGCCAGTAGTAAGCAGGCCCAAGAGACCCAGTACTTC. Its protein product is CASSKQAQETQYF.

The rearrangement joins TRBV19 to TRBJ2-2; D is possibly TRBD1 or TRBD2 (5 bases each). Germline CDR1 reads LNHDA; CDR2 reads SQIVND (reference sequence). V was shortened by 7 bases and J by 8 bases, with 17 bases between the two germline ends. This CDR3 has 14 residues. CDR3 loop: CASKGTALEGELFF. The DNA for the CDR3 is TGTGCCAGTAAAGGGACGGCATTGGAGGGGGAGCTGTTTTTT. The full variable domain, completed using reference TRBV19 and TRBJ2-2, is DGGITQSPKYLFRKEGQNVTLSCEQNLNHDAMYWYRQDPGQGLRLIYYSQIVNDFQKGDIAEGYSVSREKKESFPLTVTSAQKNPTAFYLCASKGTALEGELFFGEGSRLTVL.

V usage is TRBV14 and J usage is TRBJ1-1; no reliable D call. Germline lookup yields CDR1 SGHDN and CDR2 FVKESK. V was shortened by 2 bases and J by 6 bases, with 4 bases between the two germline ends. The CDR3 is made up of 11 amino acids. The CDR3 sequence is CASSQFAEAFF. CDR3 DNA sequence: TGTGCCAGCAGCCAATTTGCTGAAGCTTTCTTT.

The CDR3 protein is CASAHQSSYEQYV. The CDR3 DNA sequence: TGTGCCAGCGCGCACCAAAGCTCCTACGAGCAGTACGTC. J is TRBJ2-7 and V is TRBV5-5; D is unresolved. Trimming shortened V by 7 bases and J by 0 bases, and 11 bases separated the two germline ends. Per germline, CDR1 SGHKS and CDR2 YYEKEE (reference sequence). This CDR3 has 13 amino acids.

In this sample, this clonotype turned up once. The chain uses TRBV6-6 and TRBJ1-3; TRBD1 is a possible D gene (6 bases). Germline V gene lookup returns CDR1 MNHNY and CDR2 SVGAGI (reference sequence). V was trimmed by 2 bases and J by 3 bases, leaving 8 bases between them. This CDR3 has 14 residues. As DNA, the CDR3 is TGTGCCAGCAGTTACGGGGGCCGTGGAAACACCATATATTTT. The encoded protein is CASSYGGRGNTIYF.

This clonotype is a singleton in its sample. CDR3: CASSGDSSGNTIYF. In DNA form, the CDR3 reads TGTGCCAGCAGCGGGGACAGCTCTGGAAACACCATATATTTT. The chain links TRBV9 to TRBJ1-3; 7 positions agree with TRBD1. Germline assignment: CDR1 SGDLS and CDR2 YYNGEE. The CDR3 spans 14 residues. Germline trimming cut 3 bases from V and 0 bases from J; bases unmatched to any gene: 0.

The rearrangement links TRBV9 to TRBJ2-5, with D perhaps matching TRBD2 (5 bases). Germline-derived CDR1 and CDR2 are SGDLS and YYNGEE. Trimming pared 0 bases from V and 3 bases from J, leaving 12 bases between. The CDR3 contains 15 residues. The CDR3 spells CASSVAPDGEETQYF. The CDR3 coding sequence is TGTGCCAGCAGCGTAGCCCCGGACGGGGAAGAGACCCAGTACTTC.